Listed below are T cell receptor beta chains from one sample, sequenced in a study of T-cell memory formation after mild COVID-19. MiXCR was run by TCRdb on the 5' RACE reads, yielding one entry per CDR3 protein. The sample records approximately 300,000 distinct CDR3 sequences, just under 20% being singletons. What was sequenced was PBMCs or a T cell subset sorted from them (not recorded which). Source of these receptors: a man between 18 and 29 years old who had mild COVID-19 (a few samples of this study predate the infection). Cell type and time point are not known. Both conserved end residues are part of each CDR3. D genes are given only for firm matches. For some rows the clone size is stated as once, few or many, or as a class when expanded; others skip it.

>TRBD1|11|TRBJ1-5|TRBV27|-
CASSSGGPQHF
TGTGCCAGCAGTTCAGGGGGCCCCCAGCATTTT
>TRBD1|17|TRBJ1-4|TRBV5-1|-
CASSFDNPGQGAEKLFF
TGCGCCAGCAGCTTCGACAACCCGGGACAGGGGGCAGAAAAACTGTTTTTT
>-|14|TRBJ2-3|TRBV15|-
CATSIPDSADTQYF
TGTGCCACCAGCATCCCTGACTCTGCAGATACGCAGTATTTT
>TRBD2|14|TRBJ2-1|TRBV12-3/TRBV12-4|-
CASSLGLAGEEQFF
TGTGCCAGCAGTTTAGGGCTAGCGGGGGAAGAGCAGTTCTTC
>-|12|TRBJ1-1|TRBV18|few
CASSREFAEAFF
TGTGCCAGCTCCCGAGAGTTCGCTGAAGCTTTCTTT
>-|17|TRBJ2-1|TRBV4-1|-
CASSQLLRSSSYNEQFF
TGCGCCAGCAGCCAACTCCTCCGATCGAGCTCCTACAATGAGCAGTTCTTC
>TRBD2|14|TRBJ2-3|TRBV6-4|many
CASSDSGGTDTQYF
TGTGCCAGCAGTGACTCGGGGGGGACAGATACGCAGTATTTT
>-|15|TRBJ2-3|TRBV6-6|few
CASSYDYRITDTQYF
TGTGCCAGCAGTTACGACTACCGCATCACAGATACGCAGTATTTT
>-|12|TRBJ2-7|TRBV29-1|few
CSVETENYEQYF
TGCAGCGTTGAGACAGAAAACTACGAGCAGTACTTC
>-|11|TRBJ1-2|TRBV6-5|-
CASGEYYGYTF
TGTGCCAGCGGGGAGTACTATGGCTACACCTTC
>-|17|TRBJ1-3|TRBV5-1|-
CASSIAGTMSSGNTIYF
TGCGCCAGCAGCATCGCCGGGACGATGAGCTCTGGAAACACCATATATTTT
>TRBD2|17|TRBJ2-5|TRBV9|-
CASSVEVGWASGETQYF
TGTGCCAGCAGCGTAGAAGTTGGATGGGCTAGCGGTGAGACCCAGTACTTC
>-|11|TRBJ2-4|TRBV2|few
CASTEVNIQYF
TGTGCCAGCACTGAGGTCAACATTCAGTACTTC
>-|12|TRBJ2-1|TRBV20-1|few
CSAVGDYNEQFF
TGCAGTGCGGTAGGGGACTACAATGAGCAGTTCTTC
>-|17|TRBJ2-7|TRBV28|-
CASSETQGQSLPYEQYF
TGTGCCAGCAGTGAGACTCAAGGACAGTCTCTCCCCTACGAGCAGTACTTC
>-|15|TRBJ2-4|TRBV11-2|-
CASSPGARSKNIQYF
TGTGCCAGCAGCCCGGGGGCCCGATCTAAAAACATTCAGTACTTC
>-|13|TRBJ2-4|TRBV18|few
CASSPPGIGVLHF
TGTGCCAGCTCACCACCGGGGATCGGGGTGCTGCACTTC
>TRBD2|17|TRBJ2-5|TRBV5-6|-
CASSRPGASGVGKTQYF
TGTGCCAGCAGCCGACCCGGGGCCAGCGGGGTGGGGAAGACCCAGTACTTC
>-|12|TRBJ2-3|TRBV12-3/TRBV12-4|-
CASSLAAGAQYF
TGTGCCAGCAGTTTAGCGGCTGGTGCGCAGTATTTT
>TRBD2|16|TRBJ2-5|TRBV7-2|few
CASSSIAGATQETQYF
TGTGCCAGCAGCTCTATAGCGGGGGCCACCCAAGAGACCCAGTACTTC
>TRBD1|14|TRBJ2-7|TRBV27|few
CASSLSGGLYEQYF
TGTGCCAGCAGTTTATCAGGGGGCCTGTACGAGCAGTACTTC
>TRBD1|17|TRBJ1-4|TRBV5-1|few
CASSLEGAGTGSEKLFF
TGCGCCAGCAGCTTGGAGGGAGCCGGGACAGGGAGTGAAAAACTGTTTTTT
>TRBD1|15|TRBJ2-7|TRBV5-1|few
CASSLDSRGIYEQYF
TGCGCCAGCAGCTTGGATTCCAGGGGGATCTACGAGCAGTACTTC
>TRBD1|14|TRBJ2-7|TRBV19|-
CATVRTGSSYEQYF
TGTGCCACCGTGCGGACAGGGAGCTCCTACGAGCAGTACTTC
>-|13|TRBJ2-3|TRBV12-3/TRBV12-4|-
CASSWGGLDTQYF
TGTGCCAGCAGCTGGGGCGGTCTAGATACGCAGTATTTT
>-|15|TRBJ2-1|TRBV19|few
CASTRYSSSYNEQFF
TGTGCCAGTACCCGCTATAGCAGCTCCTACAATGAGCAGTTCTTC
>-|14|TRBJ1-4|TRBV5-1|-
CASSLGTADEKLFF
TGCGCCAGCAGCTTGGGGACGGCAGATGAAAAACTGTTTTTT
>TRBD2|14|TRBJ2-7|TRBV7-9|-
CASSPRGGGPEQYF
TGTGCCAGCAGCCCCCGGGGGGGGGGCCCGGAACAGTACTTC
>TRBD1|15|TRBJ2-3|TRBV7-6|-
CASSPTGVSTDTQYF
TGTGCCAGCAGCCCGACAGGGGTTAGCACAGATACGCAGTATTTT
>-|13|TRBJ1-2|TRBV4-1|-
CASSQDGPDGYTF
TGCGCCAGCAGCCAAGACGGACCGGATGGCTACACCTTC
>TRBD1|14|TRBJ2-3|TRBV28|-
CASSPRTGKDTQYF
TGTGCCAGCAGTCCCCGGACAGGGAAAGATACGCAGTATTTT
>-|16|TRBJ2-5|TRBV5-1|few
CASSLGPLGAQETQYF
TGCGCCAGCAGCTTGGGACCCCTTGGGGCCCAAGAGACCCAGTACTTC
>-|17|TRBJ2-3|TRBV25-1|-
CASSEYFGPRGTDTQYF
TGTGCCAGCAGTGAATATTTCGGCCCCCGGGGCACAGATACGCAGTATTTT
>TRBD1|15|TRBJ2-1|TRBV24-1|-
CATSDLRDRGPEQFF
TGTGCCACCAGTGATTTGCGAGACAGGGGGCCTGAGCAGTTCTTC
>-|13|TRBJ2-1|TRBV5-6|many
CASSLYNGREQFF
TGTGCCAGCAGCTTGTACAATGGCCGGGAGCAGTTCTTC
>-|14|TRBJ2-5|TRBV9|once
CASSVEGDQETQYF
TGTGCCAGCAGCGTAGAAGGGGACCAAGAGACCCAGTACTTC
>-|15|TRBJ2-3|TRBV7-2|-
CASSLASGTGDTQYF
TGTGCCAGCAGCTTAGCCTCTGGGACGGGAGATACGCAGTATTTT
>-|14|TRBJ1-5|TRBV7-2|few
CASSLIRESQPQHF
TGTGCCAGCAGCTTAATCAGGGAGAGTCAGCCCCAGCATTTT
>TRBD1|18|TRBJ1-3|TRBV20-1|few
CSARVGQDLYLSGNTIYF
TGCAGTGCTAGAGTTGGACAGGACTTATACCTCTCTGGAAACACCATATATTTT
>TRBD2|17|TRBJ2-3|TRBV5-1|-
CASSWGTSGGLADTQYF
TGCGCCAGCAGCTGGGGGACTAGCGGGGGGCTGGCAGATACGCAGTATTTT
>-|15|TRBJ2-1|TRBV15|few
CATSREMGAPNEQFF
TGTGCCACCAGCAGAGAGATGGGCGCACCGAATGAGCAGTTCTTC
>-|17|TRBJ2-5|TRBV4-2|-
CASSQAADPEFQETQYF
TGTGCCAGCAGCCAAGCAGCCGACCCCGAGTTTCAAGAGACCCAGTACTTC
>TRBD1|16|TRBJ1-5|TRBV24-1|-
CATSDPRQGINQPQHF
TGTGCCACCAGTGACCCTAGACAGGGGATCAATCAGCCCCAGCATTTT
>-|13|TRBJ1-1|TRBV27|few
CASSPTWNTEAFF
TGTGCCAGCAGTCCGACCTGGAACACTGAAGCTTTCTTT
>-|14|TRBJ2-3|TRBV4-3|-
CASRGSLRTDTQYF
TGCGCCAGCAGAGGCTCACTACGCACAGATACGCAGTATTTT
>TRBD1|15|TRBJ2-5|TRBV7-2|-
CASSFAQGPQETQYF
TGTGCCAGCAGCTTTGCACAGGGGCCACAGGAGACCCAGTACTTC
>-|16|TRBJ2-3|TRBV4-3|-
CASSQDRAGASDTQYF
TGCGCCAGCAGCCAAGATCGGGCGGGGGCTTCAGATACGCAGTATTTT
>TRBD1|14|TRBJ2-2|TRBV7-9|-
CASSLGQGRRELFF
TGTGCCAGCAGCTTGGGACAGGGACGGCGGGAGCTGTTTTTT
>-|13|TRBJ1-1|TRBV3-1|-
CASSQNDYTEAFF
TGTGCCAGCAGCCAAAACGACTACACTGAAGCTTTCTTT
>TRBD1|14|TRBJ1-1|TRBV9|-
CASSGGQGGTEAFF
TGTGCCAGCAGCGGGGGACAGGGGGGGACTGAAGCTTTCTTT
>-|15|TRBJ1-5|TRBV20-1|-
CSAVGGGYSNQPQHF
TGCAGTGCTGTGGGTGGAGGTTATAGCAATCAGCCCCAGCATTTT
>TRBD1|15|TRBJ2-7|TRBV11-1|-
CASSLPGQGKYEQYF
TGTGCCAGCAGCCTCCCGGGACAGGGAAAGTACGAGCAGTACTTC
>-|12|TRBJ1-5|TRBV12-3/TRBV12-4|-
CASSLGSLAQHF
TGTGCCAGCAGTTTGGGTTCCTTGGCCCAGCATTTT
>TRBD1|15|TRBJ2-7|TRBV15|many
CATSRPGQGLGEQYF
TGTGCCACCAGCAGACCCGGACAGGGGTTAGGAGAGCAGTACTTC
>-|10|TRBJ1-1|TRBV4-3|few
CATWNTEAFF
TGCGCCACATGGAACACTGAAGCTTTCTTT
>-|14|TRBJ2-3|TRBV7-2|-
CASSQGLTTDTQYF
TGTGCCAGCTCCCAGGGACTTACCACAGATACGCAGTATTTT
>-|18|TRBJ2-3|TRBV10-3|-
CAISESTFGVITPDTQYF
TGTGCCATCAGTGAGTCGACTTTCGGGGTTATTACGCCAGATACGCAGTATTTT